This passage covers 10 T cell receptor beta chains from one sample sequenced in a study of blood T cell repertoires in COVID-19. Some clones are missing from TCRdb's copy, which holds only in-frame ones; the method was immunoSEQ multiplex PCR. The sample holds 150,000 to 180,000 clones, roughly 89% seen once. The source material was peripheral blood. The receptors shown here come from a man in his fifties or sixties with acute or convalescent COVID-19.

The genes are TRBV19 and TRBJ1-1; D gene uncertain. Germline loops: CDR1 LNHDA, CDR2 SQIVND (reference sequence). The CDR3 has 13 residues. The V and J ends lost 10 bases and 0 bases respectively, with 12 bases between them. CDR3: CAISLGLNTEAFF. CDR3 sequence (DNA): TGTGCCATATCCCTAGGTCTGAACACTGAAGCTTTCTTT.

J is TRBJ2-5 and V is TRBV5-4, with TRBD2 matching 13 bases. The CDR3 runs 20 residues. Unmatched junction bases numbered 17, after V lost 4 bases and J lost 2 bases. Per germline, CDR1 SGHNT and CDR2 YYREEE (reference sequence). This chain's CDR3 is CASSIDPLRLAGGTQETQYF. CDR3 DNA sequence: TGTGCCAGCAGCATCGACCCTCTTAGACTAGCGGGGGGCACGCAAGAGACCCAGTACTTC.

The chain joins TRBV25-1 to TRBJ2-1; 8 nucleotides align to TRBD1. J was trimmed by 6 bases and V by 7 bases; bases with no gene match: 8. CDR1 is MGHDK and CDR2 is SYGVNS in the germline V gene. CDR3 length: 14 amino acids. In DNA, the CDR3 is TGTGCCAGCAATACCGGGACAGGTACCAATGAGCAGTTCTTC. Protein sequence: CASNTGTGTNEQFF.

The V call is TRBV18, the J call TRBJ2-2, with 8 bases fitting TRBD1. CDR3 size: 15 residues. V shed 3 bases, J shed 5 bases, and the junction held 5 bases outside the gene matches. Germline-derived CDR1 and CDR2 are KGHSH and LQKENI. The CDR3 coding sequence is TGTGCCAGCTCACCCCGGACAGGGTCAACCGGGGAGCTGTTTTTT. The encoded protein is CASSPRTGSTGELFF.

This chain connects TRBV4-1 to TRBJ2-1; D perhaps matches TRBD2 (6 bases). Germline values: CDR1 MGHRA, CDR2 YSYEKL. V was shortened by 4 bases and J by 4 bases, with 14 bases between the two germline ends. The CDR3 consists of 15 residues. CDR3 nucleotides: TGCGCCAGCAGCCTTCCGGAGGGGACTTACAATGAGCAGTTCTTC. Translated, it gives CASSLPEGTYNEQFF.

V gene TRBV14 combines with J gene TRBJ2-2; D not resolved. Trimming cost V 4 bases and J 1 base, with 13 bases left between them. The germline V gene has CDR1 SGHDN and CDR2 FVKESK. The CDR3 is made up of 16 amino acids. The CDR3 DNA follows: TGTGCCAGCAGCCCCCCTGGGCCCTTGAACACCGGGGAGCTGTTTTTT. It is translated as CASSPPGPLNTGELFF.

J is TRBJ2-2 and V is TRBV7-2, with D possibly TRBD1 on 5 matching bases. V gave up 5 bases and J gave up 4 bases, with 11 bases separating them. CDR1 is SGHTA, CDR2 FQGNSA, per germline. The CDR3 runs to 14 residues. The CDR3 coding sequence is TGTGCCAGCAGCCTAGGGGCTGTCACCGGGGAGCTGTTTTTT. Translating gives CASSLGAVTGELFF.

The chain recombines TRBV19 with TRBJ2-3, with 9 bases lining up with TRBD1. V shed 5 bases and J 7 bases; nucleotides not matched to a gene: 7. Germline V gene lookup returns CDR1 LNHDA and CDR2 SQIVND (reference sequence). The CDR3 sequence is 14 residues long. CDR3 sequence: CASSLRQGEYTQYF. CDR3 in DNA: TGTGCCAGTAGTCTTCGACAGGGGGAGTATACGCAGTATTTT.

This chain joins TRBV30 and TRBJ2-7; no firm D call. The CDR3 loop spans 11 amino acids. Germline CDR1 reads GTSNPN; CDR2 reads SVGIG (reference sequence). V was trimmed by 0 bases and J by 4 bases, leaving 4 bases between them. The CDR3, as DNA: TGTGCCTGGAGTGTATCGTACGAGCAGTACTTC. It translates to CAWSVSYEQYF.

This clone was seen only once. This sequence joins TRBV27 and TRBJ1-2, with TRBD1 matching 8 bases. The V segment lost 5 bases and the J segment 4 bases; nucleotides outside the gene matches: 3. The CDR3 spans 13 residues. The germline V gene encodes CDR1 MNHEY and CDR2 SMNVEV (reference sequence). CDR3 sequence reads: CASSDRGSYGYTF. CDR3 nucleotides: TGTGCCAGCAGTGACAGGGGCAGCTATGGCTACACCTTC.